This T cell receptor beta chain was recovered during a study of T cell changes during pregnancy in multiple sclerosis. TCRdb's table, derived via immunoSEQ multiplex PCR, lists solely in-frame clones and lacks some. The sample lists over 35,000 clones, around 90% seen once, with roughly 1.2% in the top ten. CDR1 and CDR2 (germline): SGDLS, YYNGEE. V trimming: 0 bases; J trimming: 7 bases; junction bases outside the gene matches: 7. This CDR3 has 15 amino acids. Sequencing was performed on peripheral blood, taken before pregnancy. This TCR came from a female donor with multiple sclerosis, enrolled in a pregnancy study. The V and J genes are TRBV9 and TRBJ2-1, with 7 bases aligning to TRBD2. The CDR3 coding sequence is TGTGCCAGCAGCGTAGGCGGGAGTGCGGGAAATGAGCAGTTCTTC. Translating it yields CASSVGGSAGNEQFF.